One TCR beta chain is described in this entry. Its antigen is currently unknown. The germline V and J ends were trimmed by 3 bases and 14 bases, with 12 bases remaining between them. This CDR3 spans 11 amino acids. The germline CDR1 and CDR2 sequences are SGHDT and YYEEEE. This entry comes from a study of T cell clones after liver transplantation. The wider study: TCRbeta sequencing after a pre-transplant mixed lymphocyte reaction identified graft-donor-reactive clones, later tracked in post-transplant blood. Third-party-reactive TCRbeta sequences from pre-transplant mixed lymphocyte reactions served as antigen-independent comparators.

This table comes from immunoSEQ multiplex PCR, and its TCRdb copy is limited to in-frame clones, with some not included. The sample lists tens of thousands of clones; roughly 90% were seen once. General study results and limits: A larger donor-reactive than third-party decline suggested partial antigen-specific deletion. Circulating graft-donor-reactive CD4 TCRbeta sequences fell significantly post-transplant in most of the 8 subjects.

The chain is built from TRBV5-6 and TRBJ2-1; D ambiguous. This sequence originates from a human donor who received a liver transplant. This specimen consisted of CD4+ T cells from blood, obtained before liver transplant. CDR3 DNA sequence: TGTGCCAGCAGCTCTCGAGCTGCTGAGTTCTTC. Protein product: CASSSRAAEFF.